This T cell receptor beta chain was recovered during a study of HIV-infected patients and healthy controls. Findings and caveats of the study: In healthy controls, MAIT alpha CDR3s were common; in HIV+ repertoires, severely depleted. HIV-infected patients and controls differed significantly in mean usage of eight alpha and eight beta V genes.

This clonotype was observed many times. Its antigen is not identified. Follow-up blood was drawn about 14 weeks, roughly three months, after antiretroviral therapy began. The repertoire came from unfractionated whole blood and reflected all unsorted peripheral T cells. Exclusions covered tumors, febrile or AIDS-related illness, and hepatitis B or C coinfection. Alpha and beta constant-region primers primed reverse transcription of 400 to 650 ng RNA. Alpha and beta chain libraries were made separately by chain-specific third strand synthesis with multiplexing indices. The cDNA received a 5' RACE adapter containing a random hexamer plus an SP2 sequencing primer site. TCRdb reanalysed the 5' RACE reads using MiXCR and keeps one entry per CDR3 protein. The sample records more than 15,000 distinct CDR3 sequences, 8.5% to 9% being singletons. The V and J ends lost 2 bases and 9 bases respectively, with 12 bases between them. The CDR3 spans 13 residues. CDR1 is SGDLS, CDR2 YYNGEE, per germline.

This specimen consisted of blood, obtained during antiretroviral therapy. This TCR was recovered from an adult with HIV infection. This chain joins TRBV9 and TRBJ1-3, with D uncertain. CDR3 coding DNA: TGTGCCAGCAGCGTTAAAGAGGGAGCCACCATATATTTT. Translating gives CASSVKEGATIYF. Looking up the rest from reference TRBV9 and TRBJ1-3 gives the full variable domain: DSGVTQTPKHLITATGQRVTLRCSPRSGDLSVYWYQQSLDQGLQFLIQYYNGEERAKGNILERFSAQQFPDLHSELNLSSLELGDSALYFCASSVKEGATIYFGEGSWLTVV.